The rows below give T cell receptor beta chains drawn from one sample of a study of molecular identifiers for immune sequencing clone quantification. TCRdb called the PCR reads again in MiXCR, with one record for every CDR3 protein. The sample lists tens of thousands of distinct CDR3 sequences, about 23% seen once, with approximately 0.78% in the top ten. Sequenced input: naive CD8+ T cells from blood, with Jurkat cell RNA spiked in. These receptors were collected from a human donor in good health. Some libraries in this study had Jurkat cell RNA spiked in. Each CDR3 is given with its conserved first and last residue. Fields, in order: clone size, D gene, V gene, J gene, CDR3 length, CDR3 DNA, CDR3 protein. The D gene is left open where the match is weak. Clone size appears in some rows only: once, few, many, or a class for an expanded clone.

.	TRBD1	TRBV28	TRBJ2-7	15	TGTGCCAGCAGTTCAGAAGGACAGGGGGCATACGAGCAGTACTTC	CASSSEGQGAYEQYF
many	.	TRBV13	TRBJ2-3	14	TGTGCCAGCAGCGATCGGGTTTTCTCAGATACGCAGTATTTT	CASSDRVFSDTQYF
many	.	TRBV3-1	TRBJ2-3	12	TGTGCCAGCAGCCGGGGCGCAGATACGCAGTATTTT	CASSRGADTQYF
many	.	TRBV29-1	TRBJ2-1	12	TGCAGCGTTGCGGTTGTGGGCAATGAGCAGTTCTTC	CSVAVVGNEQFF
many	.	TRBV5-1	TRBJ2-7	13	TGCGCCAGCAGCATCCGGACCAACTACGAGCAGTACTTC	CASSIRTNYEQYF
many	.	TRBV5-4	TRBJ2-6	16	TGTGCCAGCAGCGGAAACCGGATCTCTGGGGCCAACGTCCTGACTTTC	CASSGNRISGANVLTF
.	.	TRBV9	TRBJ2-2	16	TGTGCCAGCAGCGTAAGCAGGGGGGGGGACACCGGGGAGCTGTTTTTT	CASSVSRGGDTGELFF
.	TRBD2	TRBV5-6	TRBJ2-7	16	TGTGCCAGCAGCTTAGGGCTAGCGGGAGGACGGGTCGAGCAGTACTTC	CASSLGLAGGRVEQYF
.	TRBD2	TRBV20-1	TRBJ2-7	22	TGCAGTGCTAGAGATGATGGGTTTGGGAGGACTAGCGGGGGCCTCCTGTCCTACGAGCAGTACTTC	CSARDDGFGRTSGGLLSYEQYF
many	.	TRBV5-5	TRBJ2-7	16	TGTGCCAGCAGGAGTTCGCGGGGGACACCATCCTACGAGCAGTACTTC	CASRSSRGTPSYEQYF
.	.	TRBV7-6	TRBJ2-7	15	TGTGCCAGCTCGTCGGGCGGCTCTGGAAAAAACGAGCAGTACTTC	CASSSGGSGKNEQYF
.	.	TRBV7-3	TRBJ2-1	15	TGTGCCAGCAGCTTAACGGGTGGAGAGTATAATGAGCAGTTCTTC	CASSLTGGEYNEQFF
.	.	TRBV14	TRBJ1-1	15	TGTGCCAGCAGCTCCCGGCGGGCTTATAACACTGAAGCTTTCTTT	CASSSRRAYNTEAFF
many	.	TRBV24-1	TRBJ2-2	12	TGTGCCACCCTGGGCGGCACCGGGGAGCTGTTTTTT	CATLGGTGELFF
many	.	TRBV27	TRBJ2-2	14	TGTGCCAGCAGTTTAATTAGTATACCCGGGGAGCTGTTTTTT	CASSLISIPGELFF
.	.	TRBV20-1	TRBJ2-3	16	TGCAGTGCTAGAGATCGCGCGGGTACTAGCACAGCTCCGCAGTATTTT	CSARDRAGTSTAPQYF
many	.	TRBV14	TRBJ2-7	16	TGTGCCAGCAGCCAATGGGCCGACTACAACAGCTACGAGCAGTACTTC	CASSQWADYNSYEQYF
many	TRBD1	TRBV2	TRBJ1-1	16	TGTGCCAGCAGAGGGACAGGGGGGGACTTGAACACTGAAGCTTTCTTT	CASRGTGGDLNTEAFF
few	.	TRBV25-1	TRBJ2-3	16	TGCGCCAGCAGTGAAGTGAAGGGGTTTAGCACAGATACGCAGTATTTT	CASSEVKGFSTDTQYF
many	.	TRBV6-2/TRBV6-3	TRBJ2-7	12	TGTGCCAGCAGCTCGGGGTCCTACGAGCAGTACTTC	CASSSGSYEQYF
few	.	TRBV4-3	TRBJ2-5	15	TGCGCCAGCAGCCATACACTACGGGAGCAAGAGACCCAGTACTTC	CASSHTLREQETQYF
few	TRBD2	TRBV7-9	TRBJ2-2	18	TGTGCCAGCAGACCAACCCGGAGACTAGCGGGAGGGACCGGGGAGCTGTTTTTT	CASRPTRRLAGGTGELFF
few	.	TRBV4-2	TRBJ1-5	20	TGTGCCAGCAGCCCCAGTGCCATTACACAGTGGTCGGGGCCCAATCAGCCCCAGCATTTT	CASSPSAITQWSGPNQPQHF
.	TRBD2	TRBV20-1	TRBJ2-7	14	TGCAGTGGGGATAGCGGGGGGGCCATCAACGAGCAGTACTTC	CSGDSGGAINEQYF
.	.	TRBV24-1	TRBJ2-7	13	TGTGCCACCAGTGGACGCGGGTCCTACGAGCAGTACTTC	CATSGRGSYEQYF
many	TRBD1	TRBV28	TRBJ2-3	17	TGTGCCAGCAGTTTACAACCGGGACAGGGCCTTACAGATACGCAGTATTTT	CASSLQPGQGLTDTQYF
many	.	TRBV5-7	TRBJ1-3	17	TGTGCCAGCAGCAGGGGTCCGTCTTGGAGCTCTGGAAACACCATATATTTT	CASSRGPSWSSGNTIYF
.	TRBD2	TRBV6-6	TRBJ2-1	14	TGTGCCAGCAGCCCGGGACTAGCTATATATGAGCAGTTCTTC	CASSPGLAIYEQFF
many	.	TRBV20-1	TRBJ2-3	14	TGCAGTGCTAGAGATCTCCGGGGAACAGATACGCAGTATTTT	CSARDLRGTDTQYF
.	.	TRBV4-3	TRBJ1-6	20	TGCGCCAGCAGCCAAGATCGGCACGTCGGGGGTGGGGCCTATAATTCACCCCTCCACTTT	CASSQDRHVGGGAYNSPLHF
.	.	TRBV7-9	TRBJ2-7	12	TGTGCCAGCAGCCAGACAGCTTACGAGCAGTACTTC	CASSQTAYEQYF
few	.	TRBV19	TRBJ1-1	13	TGTGCCAGTAGTATAACAAAGAACACTGAAGCTTTCTTT	CASSITKNTEAFF
.	.	TRBV4-1	TRBJ1-2	14	TGCGCCAGCAGCCAGCCCCGGACGGACTATGGCTACACCTTC	CASSQPRTDYGYTF
few	.	TRBV19	TRBJ2-5	12	TGTGCCAGTAGCATGTACCAAGAGACCCAGTACTTC	CASSMYQETQYF
few	TRBD2	TRBV27	TRBJ2-1	14	TGTGCCAGCAGTTTACGGGAGGGCCTTAATGAGCAGTTCTTC	CASSLREGLNEQFF
many	TRBD1	TRBV12-3/TRBV12-4	TRBJ2-7	12	TGTGCCAGCAGTCCTCGGGACAGGCCGGAGTACTTC	CASSPRDRPEYF
many	TRBD2	TRBV27	TRBJ2-1	16	TGTGCCAGCAGTTTATCGATAGCGGGGAGCCAAAATGAGCAGTTCTTC	CASSLSIAGSQNEQFF
.	TRBD2	TRBV2	TRBJ2-7	13	TGTGCCACTTCAGGACTAGTCAACTACGAGCAGTACTTC	CATSGLVNYEQYF
.	.	TRBV29-1	TRBJ2-5	14	TGCAGCGTACTGGTGTCGAGGTCCCCAGCGACCCAGTACTTC	CSVLVSRSPATQYF
.	.	TRBV12-3/TRBV12-4	TRBJ1-5	18	TGTGCCAGCAGTTTAAGGATGTTGGACACTTATAGCAATCAGCCCCAGCATTTT	CASSLRMLDTYSNQPQHF
few	.	TRBV12-3/TRBV12-4	TRBJ2-5	13	TGTGCCAGCAGTTTTGACAACCAAGAGACCCAGTACTTC	CASSFDNQETQYF